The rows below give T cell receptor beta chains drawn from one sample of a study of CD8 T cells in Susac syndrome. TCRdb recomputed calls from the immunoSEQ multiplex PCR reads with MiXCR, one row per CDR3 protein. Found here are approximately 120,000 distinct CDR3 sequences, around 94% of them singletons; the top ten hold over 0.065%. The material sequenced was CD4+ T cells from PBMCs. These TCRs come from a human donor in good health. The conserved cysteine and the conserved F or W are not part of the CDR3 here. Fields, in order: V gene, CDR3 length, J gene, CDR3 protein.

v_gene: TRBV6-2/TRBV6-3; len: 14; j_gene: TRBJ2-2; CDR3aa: ASSTPEGGNTGELF
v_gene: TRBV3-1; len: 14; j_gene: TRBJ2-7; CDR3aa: ASSQAWLAGMDEQY
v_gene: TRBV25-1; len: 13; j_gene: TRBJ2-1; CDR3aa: ASSGPAVAYNEQF
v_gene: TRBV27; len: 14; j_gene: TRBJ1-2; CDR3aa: ASSLSGTGFSYGYT
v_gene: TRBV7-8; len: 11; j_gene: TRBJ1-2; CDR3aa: ASGLTGNYGYT
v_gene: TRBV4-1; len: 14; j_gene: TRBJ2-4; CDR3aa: ASSQVGWLDKSIQY
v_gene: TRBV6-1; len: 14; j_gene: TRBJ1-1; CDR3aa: ASSLDGAKRNTEAF
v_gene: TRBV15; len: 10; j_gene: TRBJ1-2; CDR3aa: ATKRELYGYT
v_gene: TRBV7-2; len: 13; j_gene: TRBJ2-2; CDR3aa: ASSFTSGSTGELF
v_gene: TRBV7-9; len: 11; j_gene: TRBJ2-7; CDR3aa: ASSPDRNYEQY
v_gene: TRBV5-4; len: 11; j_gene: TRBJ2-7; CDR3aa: ASSLVGGHEQY
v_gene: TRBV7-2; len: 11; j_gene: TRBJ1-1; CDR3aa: ASSLERESEAF
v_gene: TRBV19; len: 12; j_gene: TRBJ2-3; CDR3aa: ASSIRQGGDTQY